The clone carrying this T cell receptor (beta chain) was counted a few times. Its specificity is not known. These data belong to a study of blood T cells in healthy people across ages. Study-wide findings and caveats: The study could not conclusively compare naive and antigen-experienced cells, given its unsorted PBMCs. Researchers report that TCR beta diversity correlated strongly with naive T cell percentage.

The authors ran a second PCR of 7 to 11 cycles using a sample-barcoded 5' primer and a J-beta primer mix. MiXCR, run by TCRdb on the 5' RACE reads, gives a single entry per CDR3 protein. The sample lists roughly 1,500,000 distinct CDR3 sequences, 30% to 35% seen once, with over 9% in the top ten. What was sequenced was blood. This receptor was taken from a woman younger than 45 in good health.

The CDR3 DNA reads TGTGCCATCCAGACGGGGACAGGGAAAGAGACCCAGTACTTC. Encoded protein: CAIQTGTGKETQYF. This chain links TRBV10-3 with TRBJ2-5; 9 nucleotides match TRBD1. The CDR3 runs to 14 residues. J lost 3 bases, V lost 8 bases, and 7 bases had no gene match. Germline values: CDR1 ENHRY, CDR2 SYGVKD.